The T cell receptor (beta chain) under discussion was sequenced for a study of shared clonotypes between healthy human individuals. For every subset, genomic DNA was evenly distributed across several immunoSEQ plates. Assay: immunoSEQ multiplex PCR; the TCRdb copy retains only in-frame clones and omits some. The sample includes nearly 2 million clones, about 95% of them seen just once. CD45RO-negative cells were positively selected for CCR7, leaving out terminally differentiated effector memory CD45RA+ cells. Trimming cost V 4 bases and J 4 bases; bases outside gene matches: 6. CDR1 and CDR2 from the germline V gene are SGHRS and YFSETQ. The CDR3 is 14 amino acids.

This chain connects TRBV5-1 to TRBJ2-7; 9 bases agree with TRBD1. The receptor's source is a man aged 18-30 years in good health. Sequenced material: naive CD8+ T cells sorted from blood. The DNA for the CDR3 is TGCGCCAGCAGCCGGGGACAGGGAAGGTACGAGCAGTACTTC. Its translation: CASSRGQGRYEQYF.